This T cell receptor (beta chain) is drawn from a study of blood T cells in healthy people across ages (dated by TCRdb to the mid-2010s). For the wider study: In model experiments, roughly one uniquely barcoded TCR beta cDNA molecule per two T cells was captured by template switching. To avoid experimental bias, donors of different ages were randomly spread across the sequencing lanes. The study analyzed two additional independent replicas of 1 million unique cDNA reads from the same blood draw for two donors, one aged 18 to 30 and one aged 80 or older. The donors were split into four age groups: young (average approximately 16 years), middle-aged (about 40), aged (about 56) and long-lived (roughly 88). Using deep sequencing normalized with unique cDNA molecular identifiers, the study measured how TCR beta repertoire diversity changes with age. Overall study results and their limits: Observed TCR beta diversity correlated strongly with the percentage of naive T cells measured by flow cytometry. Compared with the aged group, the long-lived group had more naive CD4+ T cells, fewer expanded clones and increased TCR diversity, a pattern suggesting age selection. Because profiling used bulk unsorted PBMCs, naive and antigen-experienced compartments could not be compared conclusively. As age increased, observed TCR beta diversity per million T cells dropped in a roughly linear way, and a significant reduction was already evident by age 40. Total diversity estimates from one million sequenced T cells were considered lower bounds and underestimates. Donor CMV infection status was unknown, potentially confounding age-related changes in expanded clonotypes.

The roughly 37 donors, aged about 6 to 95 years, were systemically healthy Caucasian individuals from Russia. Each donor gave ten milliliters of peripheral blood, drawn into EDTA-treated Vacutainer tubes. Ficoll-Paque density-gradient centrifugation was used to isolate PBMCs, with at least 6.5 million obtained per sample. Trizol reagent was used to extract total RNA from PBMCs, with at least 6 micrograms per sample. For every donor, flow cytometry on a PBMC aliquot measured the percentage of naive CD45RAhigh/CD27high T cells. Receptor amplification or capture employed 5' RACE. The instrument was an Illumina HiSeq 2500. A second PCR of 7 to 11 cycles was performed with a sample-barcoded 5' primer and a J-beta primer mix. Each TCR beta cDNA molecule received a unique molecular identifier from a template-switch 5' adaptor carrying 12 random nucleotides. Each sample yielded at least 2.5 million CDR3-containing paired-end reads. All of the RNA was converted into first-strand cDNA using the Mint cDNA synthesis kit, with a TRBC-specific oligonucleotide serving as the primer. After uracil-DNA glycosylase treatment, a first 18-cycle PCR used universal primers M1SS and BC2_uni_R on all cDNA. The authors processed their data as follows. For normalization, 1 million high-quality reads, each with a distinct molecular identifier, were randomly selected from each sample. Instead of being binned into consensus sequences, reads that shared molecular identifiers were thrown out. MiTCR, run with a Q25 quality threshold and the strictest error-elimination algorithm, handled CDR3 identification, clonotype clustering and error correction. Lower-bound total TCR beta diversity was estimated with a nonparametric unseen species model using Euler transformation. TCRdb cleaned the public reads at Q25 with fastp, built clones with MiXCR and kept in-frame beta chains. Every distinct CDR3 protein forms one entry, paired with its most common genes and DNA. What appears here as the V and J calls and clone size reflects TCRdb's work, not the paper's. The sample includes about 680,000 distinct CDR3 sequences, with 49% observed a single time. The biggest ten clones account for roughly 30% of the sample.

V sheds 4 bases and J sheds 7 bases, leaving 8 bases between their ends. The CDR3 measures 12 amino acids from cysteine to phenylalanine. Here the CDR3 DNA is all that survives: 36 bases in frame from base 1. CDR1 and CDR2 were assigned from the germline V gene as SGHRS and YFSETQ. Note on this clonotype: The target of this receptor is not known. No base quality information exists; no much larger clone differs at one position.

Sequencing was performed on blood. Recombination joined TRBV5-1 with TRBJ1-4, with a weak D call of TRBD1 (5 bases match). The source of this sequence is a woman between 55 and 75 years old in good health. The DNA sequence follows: TGCGCCAGCAGCGCCCAGGGTGAAAAACTGTTTTTT. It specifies CASSAQGEKLFF.